Detailed here is one T cell receptor beta chain. Antigen specificity is unknown. The data were obtained in a study of graft-versus-host responses after intestinal transplantation. Study findings and constraints: Detected in recipient marrow were GvH clones, some of which were first observed in ileum or blood.

The CDR3 loop spans 14 amino acids. The germline gives CDR1 SGHAT, CDR2 FQNNGV. Trimming took off 7 bases at V and 8 bases at J, with 20 bases between the two ends. The repertoire was sequenced with immunoSEQ multiplex PCR; TCRdb's copy has only in-frame clones and lacks some. The data hold around 110,000 clones, with roughly 89% observed a single time. The chain joins TRBV11-2 to TRBJ1-2; a weak D match, TRBD1 (6 bases). The receptor was derived from a human donor who was the organ donor for an intestinal transplant. Sequenced material: unstimulated CD4+ T cells sorted from spleen or lymph node cells, taken before transplant. DNA for the CDR3: TGTGCCAGCAACCTCGGTGGGGGGGCGGAGGGCTACACCTTC. Translating gives CASNLGGGAEGYTF.